These 24 T cell receptor beta chains came from one sample sequenced in a study of PD-1 blockade in mismatch repair-deficient tumors. Sequencing used immunoSEQ multiplex PCR; TCRdb keeps in-frame clones, though not all of them. The sample consists of some 51,000 clones, approximately 84% of them appearing once. The material sequenced was peripheral blood, taken approximately 18 weeks after starting pembrolizumab. Every receptor here comes from an adult with mismatch repair-deficient cancer.

V is TRBV7-2 and J is TRBJ2-5; TRBD2 matches 7 bases. The germline V gene has CDR1 SGHTA and CDR2 FQGNSA. With V trimmed by 5 bases and J by 5 bases, 5 bases remained unmatched. The CDR3 consists of 13 residues. This CDR3 reads CASSRGSRETQYF. In nucleotides, the CDR3 is TGTGCCAGCAGCCGCGGGAGTCGGGAGACCCAGTACTTC.

This chain links TRBV2 with TRBJ1-1; 9 bases agree with TRBD1. The CDR3 has 16 residues. Germline-derived CDR1 and CDR2 are SNHLY and FYNNEI. V was clipped by 3 bases and J by 0 bases; unmatched bases: 5. The CDR3 DNA reads TGTGCCAGCAGTGAGACCGGGACAGGGTTGAACACTGAAGCTTTCTTT. Translating it yields CASSETGTGLNTEAFF.

This clone was detected only once. The rearrangement links TRBV11-2 to TRBJ2-2; the match to TRBD2 covers 14 bases. The germline V gene encodes CDR1 SGHAT and CDR2 FQNNGV. The V segment lost 5 bases and the J segment 4 bases; nucleotides outside the gene matches: 3. This CDR3 spans 16 amino acids. As DNA, the CDR3 is TGTGCCAGCAGCCGCGGACTAGCGGGAGGCACCGGGGAGCTGTTTTTT. It yields the protein CASSRGLAGGTGELFF.

This clone showed up just once. The chain uses TRBV19 and TRBJ1-2, with TRBD1 as a possible D gene (6 bases). V lost 3 bases and J lost 1, with 12 bases in between. Germline V gene lookup returns CDR1 LNHDA and CDR2 SQIVND (reference sequence). The CDR3 is 15 residues long. CDR3 nucleotide sequence: TGTGCCAGTAGTATCGGACAGTACTATAACTATGGCTACACCTTC. It is translated as CASSIGQYYNYGYTF.

This chain uses TRBV28 with TRBJ2-1; the match to TRBD1 covers 7 bases. Germline CDR1 MDHEN, CDR2 SYDVKM. The CDR3 covers 14 residues. With V trimmed by 2 bases and J by 6 bases, 4 bases remained unmatched. This chain's CDR3 is CASSLLDRANEQFF. The CDR3 bases are TGTGCCAGCAGTTTACTCGACAGGGCCAATGAGCAGTTCTTC. Variable domain in full (rest from reference TRBV28 and TRBJ2-1): DVKVTQSSRYLVKRTGEKVFLECVQDMDHENMFWYRQDPGLGLRLIYFSYDVKMKEKGDIPEGYSVSREKKERFSLILESASTNQTSMYLCASSLLDRANEQFFGPGTRLTVL.

The V call is TRBV30, the J call TRBJ2-1; 11 nucleotides align to TRBD2. V lost 1 base, J lost 7 bases, and 6 bases stayed unmatched. The germline V gene encodes CDR1 GTSNPN and CDR2 SVGIG (reference sequence). The CDR3 totals 15 residues. CDR3 nucleotides: TGTGCCTGGAGTGGACTAGCGGGATCTCGGAATGAGCAGTTCTTC. Protein sequence: CAWSGLAGSRNEQFF.

This sequence joins TRBV25-1 and TRBJ2-5, with 10 bases that match TRBD1. Germline lookup yields CDR1 MGHDK and CDR2 SYGVNS. The CDR3 totals 17 residues. V shed 2 bases and J 1 base; nucleotides not matched to a gene: 7. For the CDR3, the DNA is TGTGCCAGCAGTGAAGGTGTCCGGGACAGGGGCCAAGAGACCCAGTACTTC. Translation gives CASSEGVRDRGQETQYF.

This chain connects TRBV2 to TRBJ1-3; 7 bases line up with TRBD1. The germline CDR1 and CDR2 sequences are SNHLY and FYNNEI. The CDR3 covers 14 residues. J was trimmed by 5 bases and V by 6 bases; bases with no gene match: 7. The CDR3 here is CASRAGGLRNTIYF. CDR3 sequence (DNA): TGTGCCAGCAGGGCAGGGGGTTTGAGAAACACCATATATTTT.

The gene calls are TRBV7-9 and TRBJ1-5; possibly TRBD1 for D (5 bases). The CDR3 totals 16 residues. Germline CDR1 reads SEHNR; CDR2 reads FQNEAQ (reference sequence). Trimming stripped 6 bases from V and 4 bases from J, with 19 bases between. The CDR3 protein is CASSSASVAGNQPQHF. CDR3 nucleotide sequence: TGTGCCAGCAGTTCCGCTTCCGTGGCAGGGAATCAGCCCCAGCATTTT.

The V and J genes are TRBV19 and TRBJ1-4; 10 bases agree with TRBD1. The V gene's germline CDR1 is LNHDA and CDR2 SQIVND (reference sequence). The CDR3 has 19 amino acids. The ends lost 6 bases at V and 6 bases at J; junction bases unmatched: 19. CDR3 sequence (DNA): TGTGCCAGTAGCCCCACGGTGGGACAGGGGTTGGAGGGGGATGAAAAACTGTTTTTT. It translates to CASSPTVGQGLEGDEKLFF.

This chain joins TRBV2 and TRBJ2-1; D remains unclear. This CDR3 comprises 13 residues. Trimming left V 4 bases short and J 9 bases short, with 13 bases between. The germline CDR1 and CDR2 sequences are SNHLY and FYNNEI. The CDR3 coding sequence is TGTGCCAGCAGTGTAAAAGCGAACGCTGAGCAGTTCTTC. Encoded protein: CASSVKANAEQFF.

This clone qualifies as medium-sized. V gene TRBV27 combines with J gene TRBJ2-2; tentatively, D is TRBD2 (5 bases). This CDR3 is 16 amino acids long. Looked up from germline, CDR1 is MNHEY and CDR2 is SMNVEV (reference sequence). The germline V and J ends were trimmed by 1 base and 5 bases, with 14 bases remaining between them. The DNA for the CDR3 is TGTGCCAGCAGTTTATTGTATGGCGGGCCGACCGGGGAGCTGTTTTTT. Translated: CASSLLYGGPTGELFF.

This chain connects TRBV5-1 to TRBJ2-2; TRBD1 is a possible D gene (6 bases). With 6 bases removed from V and 0 bases from J, the gap between germline ends came to 12 bases. Germline-derived CDR1 and CDR2 are SGHRS and YFSETQ. CDR3 length equals 15 residues. CDR3 in amino acids: CASTPRGPNTGELFF. The CDR3 DNA reads as TGCGCCAGCACCCCCAGGGGACCGAACACCGGGGAGCTGTTTTTT.

V is TRBV6-6 and J is TRBJ2-7, with D maybe TRBD2 (5 bases). Trimming cost V 6 bases and J 3 bases, with 9 bases left between them. CDR1 and CDR2 from the germline V gene are MNHNY and SVGAGI (reference sequence). This CDR3 has 12 residues. The CDR3 coding sequence is TGTGCCAGCAGCCAACTAGGCTACGAGCAGTACTTC. This gives the protein CASSQLGYEQYF.

The chain carries TRBV5-4 and TRBJ2-7; tentative D call: TRBD2 (5 bases). Trimming took 2 bases from V and 8 from J, leaving 23 bases between them. CDR1 and CDR2 from the germline V gene are SGHNT and YYREEE (reference sequence). The CDR3 is 16 residues long. CDR3 sequence reads: CASSFPAEGTFGQQYF. CDR3 nucleotides: TGTGCCAGCAGCTTTCCGGCTGAGGGTACATTCGGGCAGCAGTACTTC.

The chain has TRBV11-3 and TRBJ1-1; weak D call: TRBD1 (5 bases). The CDR3 is 13 amino acids. Germline values: CDR1 SGHNT, CDR2 YENEEA. The V and J ends lost 1 base and 11 bases respectively, with 14 bases between them. CDR3 DNA: TGTGCCAGCAGCTTAGCTCCGACAGTCTATGCTTTCTTT. Amino acids: CASSLAPTVYAFF.

The chain couples TRBV7-2 to TRBJ2-2, with D unresolved. In germline, CDR1 is SGHTA, CDR2 FQGNSA. V dropped 4 bases and J dropped 10 bases, with 13 bases sitting between them. The CDR3 covers 13 residues. The CDR3 DNA is TGTGCCAGCAGCTATCCGACTCCCAAGGAGCTGTTTTTT. Its protein is CASSYPTPKELFF.

J is TRBJ2-5 and V is TRBV6-5, with TRBD1 identical over 7 bases. The V and J ends lost 10 bases and 5 bases, in that order; junction bases with no gene match: 10. The germline V gene has CDR1 MNHEY and CDR2 SVGAGI. The CDR3 loop spans 13 amino acids. This chain's CDR3 is CATGADRAETQYF. CDR3 sequence (DNA): TGTGCCACAGGGGCCGACAGGGCGGAGACCCAGTACTTC.

The rearrangement uses TRBV11-2 and TRBJ1-2; 8 positions agree with TRBD1. The germline V gene has CDR1 SGHAT and CDR2 FQNNGV. This CDR3 contains 12 residues. The V segment lost 8 bases and the J segment 7 bases; nucleotides outside the gene matches: 6. The CDR3: CASGQGGTGYTF. Here the CDR3 DNA reads TGTGCCAGCGGACAGGGTGGGACTGGCTACACCTTC.

The rearrangement links TRBV27 to TRBJ1-1; 7 positions match TRBD1. CDR1 is MNHEY, CDR2 SMNVEV, per germline (reference sequence). V was pared by 6 bases and J by 8 bases, with 9 bases of the junction left unmatched. This CDR3 is built from 13 residues. CDR3 in amino acids: CASSFTRDREAFF. The CDR3 nucleotides are TGTGCCAGCAGCTTTACCCGGGACAGAGAAGCTTTCTTT.

This chain uses TRBV2 with TRBJ1-4; tentative D call: TRBD1 (6 bases). The V gene lost 7 bases and the J gene lost 5 bases, with 17 bases spanning the gap. CDR1 and CDR2 (germline): SNHLY, FYNNEI. The length of the CDR3 is 15 residues. CDR3 coding DNA: TGTGCCAGCAAACCAGCGGGGGGGGCGAATGAAAAACTGTTTTTT. It specifies CASKPAGGANEKLFF.

This clone showed up just once. The chain carries TRBV7-9 and TRBJ1-2; perhaps TRBD1 as D (6 bases). Germline V lookup: CDR1 SEHNR, CDR2 FQNEAQ (reference sequence). The germline V and J ends were trimmed by 0 bases and 8 bases, with 13 bases remaining between them. This CDR3 is 14 amino acids long. CDR3 sequence reads: CASSLAGGFEGYTF. CDR3 DNA sequence: TGTGCCAGCAGCTTAGCAGGGGGTTTTGAGGGCTACACCTTC.

This sequence joins TRBV10-3 and TRBJ1-4, with 8 bases aligning to TRBD1. Germline lookup yields CDR1 ENHRY and CDR2 SYGVKD. The V segment lost 11 bases and the J segment 10 bases; nucleotides outside the gene matches: 9. The CDR3 runs to 12 residues. CDR3 loop: CAAGTGGGKLFF. The CDR3 DNA reads as TGTGCCGCAGGGACAGGAGGCGGAAAACTGTTTTTT.

The V gene is TRBV11-3, the J gene TRBJ2-7; 7 bases are a match to TRBD2. The length of the CDR3 is 15 residues. The V and J ends lost 0 bases and 2 bases, in that order; junction bases with no gene match: 4. Germline loops: CDR1 SGHNT, CDR2 YENEEA. CDR3 sequence reads: CASSLDRGRAYEQYF. CDR3 sequence (DNA): TGTGCCAGCAGCTTAGACCGTGGGAGGGCCTACGAGCAGTACTTC.